A selection of T cell receptor beta chains follows, all from one sample in a study of CD8 T cells in ankylosing spondylitis. MiXCR was run by TCRdb on the 5' RACE reads, yielding one entry per CDR3 protein. Here the sample spans about 700,000 distinct CDR3 sequences, 15% to 20% being singletons. The specimen was blood, either unsorted or a sorted T cell fraction (not recorded which). The receptors originated from a male donor with ankylosing spondylitis. CDR3s include the opening cysteine and the closing phenylalanine or tryptophan. A D gene is named only where the DNA matches it firmly. Not all rows give a size; the values are once, few, many and, for expanded clones, a class.

cdr3_aa cdr3_nt v_call d_call j_call clone_size
CASSQDWGAGEKLFF TGCGCCAGCAGCCAAGATTGGGGGGCAGGTGAAAAACTGTTTTTT TRBV4-3 - TRBJ1-4 many
CASSTTGGGVDTQYF TGTGCCAGCAGCACAACAGGGGGCGGAGTAGATACGCAGTATTTT TRBV7-2 TRBD1 TRBJ2-3 -
CATSRPDSVEKLFF TGTGCCACCAGCCGCCCGGACAGCGTTGAAAAACTGTTTTTT TRBV15 - TRBJ1-4 few
CASGRGGGNQPQHF TGTGCCAGCGGGAGGGGAGGGGGCAATCAGCCCCAGCATTTT TRBV9 - TRBJ1-5 few
CSTTRLAGDGYNEQFF TGCAGTACCACCCGACTAGCGGGAGATGGGTACAATGAGCAGTTCTTC TRBV20-1 TRBD2 TRBJ2-1 many
CATSPAGGGETQYF TGTGCCACCAGTCCGGCAGGGGGCGGTGAGACCCAGTACTTC TRBV24-1 TRBD1 TRBJ2-5 -
CSARSPGPTSTDTQYF TGCAGTGCTAGATCACCGGGACCAACCTCCACAGATACGCAGTATTTT TRBV20-1 - TRBJ2-3 -
CASSWAGSNTEAFF TGCGCCAGCAGCTGGGCAGGGAGCAACACTGAAGCTTTCTTT TRBV5-1 - TRBJ1-1 -
CASSPRDGMTDTQYF TGTGCCAGCAGCCCCCGGGACGGGATGACAGATACGCAGTATTTT TRBV11-3 - TRBJ2-3 once
CASSQDVLAGNTGELFF TGTGCCAGCAGCCAAGATGTCCTAGCGGGAAACACCGGGGAGCTGTTTTTT TRBV4-2 TRBD2 TRBJ2-2 -
CASSSGTGPLEQYF TGTGCCAGCAGCTCCGGGACAGGGCCTTTGGAGCAGTACTTC TRBV7-9 TRBD1 TRBJ2-7 few
CSVVWLEGLTYEQYF TGCAGCGTTGTCTGGCTCGAGGGGCTTACCTACGAGCAGTACTTC TRBV29-1 - TRBJ2-7 few
CASSFGRANTGELFF TGCGCCAGCAGCTTCGGCAGGGCGAACACCGGGGAGCTGTTTTTT TRBV5-1 - TRBJ2-2 many
CASYRGEGVYEQYF TGTGCCAGCTATCGGGGGGAGGGCGTCTACGAGCAGTACTTC TRBV7-8 TRBD2 TRBJ2-7 -
CASSLPRGLNTGELFF TGTGCCAGCAGCCTACCCCGGGGCTTGAACACCGGGGAGCTGTTTTTT TRBV9 - TRBJ2-2 few
CASSVRGQLHNTQYF TGTGCCAGCAGCGTTCGGGGACAGCTACACAATACGCAGTATTTT TRBV6-1 TRBD1 TRBJ2-3 -
CASGFGSLGYGYTF TGTGCCAGCGGGTTCGGCAGCCTTGGCTATGGCTACACCTTC TRBV6-2/TRBV6-3 - TRBJ1-2 few
CAAQAAERETQYF TGTGCCGCGCAGGCAGCCGAACGGGAGACCCAGTACTTC TRBV10-3 - TRBJ2-5 -
CASSPEIGGGKLFF TGTGCCAGCAGCCCAGAGATAGGGGGCGGAAAACTGTTTTTT TRBV12-3/TRBV12-4 TRBD1 TRBJ1-4 few
CASRPTGGFSQFF TGTGCCAGCAGGCCAACAGGGGGGTTTTCGCAGTTCTTC TRBV6-1 TRBD1 TRBJ2-1 -
CASSQEAGVSGELFF TGCGCCAGCAGCCAAGAGGCAGGAGTAAGCGGGGAGCTGTTTTTT TRBV4-3 - TRBJ2-2 -
CASSPGTGANYEQYF TGTGCCAGCTCACCCGGAACAGGGGCTAACTACGAGCAGTACTTC TRBV18 TRBD1 TRBJ2-7 -
CASSPPVRPPYNEQFF TGTGCCAGCTCACCACCGGTCAGGCCCCCCTACAATGAGCAGTTCTTC TRBV18 - TRBJ2-1 -
CSARVGDTEAFF TGCAGTGCTAGAGTGGGGGACACTGAAGCTTTCTTT TRBV20-1 - TRBJ1-1 few
CASSEGHPWDEQFF TGCGCCAGCAGCGAGGGACACCCTTGGGATGAGCAGTTCTTC TRBV5-1 - TRBJ2-1 many
CASSYFAGDTQYF TGTGCCAGCAGTTACTTTGCAGGGGATACGCAGTATTTT TRBV6-5 - TRBJ2-3 -
CSAMGQGGYGEQFF TGCAGTGCCATGGGACAGGGAGGGTACGGTGAGCAGTTCTTC TRBV20-1 TRBD1 TRBJ2-1 -
CASSLQRNQDTQYF TGTGCCAGCAGCTTGCAAAGGAATCAAGATACGCAGTATTTT TRBV5-8 - TRBJ2-3 -
CASSLIYSNQPQHF TGTGCCAGCAGTTTAATTTATAGCAATCAGCCCCAGCATTTT TRBV28 - TRBJ1-5 -
CASSQYETSGRAYEQYF TGTGCCAGCAGCCAATATGAGACTAGCGGGAGAGCCTACGAGCAGTACTTC TRBV28 TRBD2 TRBJ2-7 -
CASSVSSGNTGELFF TGTGCCAGCAGCGTATCTAGCGGTAACACCGGGGAGCTGTTTTTT TRBV9 TRBD2 TRBJ2-2 -
CASSYVGGVVSYNEQFF TGTGCCAGCAGTTACGTTGGCGGGGTGGTATCCTACAATGAGCAGTTCTTC TRBV6-5 - TRBJ2-1 -
CASGPEGINQPQHF TGTGCCAGCGGGCCGGAAGGGATCAATCAGCCCCAGCATTTT TRBV3-1 - TRBJ1-5 few
CASAGGAKNIQYF TGTGCCAGCGCGGGAGGGGCCAAAAACATTCAGTACTTC TRBV9 TRBD2 TRBJ2-4 many
CASSWDMGSYGYTF TGCGCCAGCAGCTGGGACATGGGGAGCTATGGCTACACCTTC TRBV5-1 - TRBJ1-2 -
CASSPGGTSFYNEQFF TGTGCCAGCAGCCCAGGGGGGACTAGCTTCTACAATGAGCAGTTCTTC TRBV7-2 TRBD2 TRBJ2-1 -
CASIEEPRTGPYEQYF TGTGCCAGCATCGAGGAGCCTCGGACAGGGCCCTACGAGCAGTACTTC TRBV21-1 - TRBJ2-7 -
CSAATSDRTDTQYF TGCAGCGCCGCGACTAGCGACAGGACAGATACGCAGTATTTT TRBV29-1 TRBD2 TRBJ2-3 few
CASSLFRGGTYEQYF TGTGCCAGCAGTTTATTCAGGGGTGGGACCTACGAGCAGTACTTC TRBV28 - TRBJ2-7 -
CASSSHRDRPALGAFF TGTGCCAGCAGCTCGCACCGGGACCGACCAGCCCTTGGAGCTTTCTTT TRBV7-9 - TRBJ1-1 few